Below are 19 T cell receptor beta chains sequenced from a single sample in a study of shared clonotypes between healthy human individuals. Generated by immunoSEQ multiplex PCR, the TCRdb table keeps only in-frame clones and is missing some. The sample lists 450,000 to 550,000 clones, 79% occurring once. The sequenced sample was PBMCs. The receptors derive from a woman aged 40 to 50 in good health. Some clones in this sample may be carry-over from other donors' samples.

This clone was observed once. This chain connects TRBV2 to TRBJ1-2, with TRBD1 identical over 7 bases. V lost 3 bases, J lost 7 bases, and 11 bases stayed unmatched. There are 15 residues in the CDR3. In germline, CDR1 is SNHLY, CDR2 FYNNEI. This chain's CDR3 is CASSEPGQVWGGYTF. In DNA form, the CDR3 reads TGTGCCAGCAGTGAGCCCGGACAGGTTTGGGGTGGCTACACCTTC.

This clone was seen more than once but under ten times. The rearrangement joins TRBV5-6 to TRBJ2-7, with D hard to call. V shed 5 bases and J shed 2 bases, with 8 bases lying between them. Germline CDR1 and CDR2: SGHDT and YYEEEE. The CDR3 consists of 12 residues. Here the CDR3 reads CASSRMPYEQYF. The CDR3 DNA reads as TGTGCCAGCAGTCGTATGCCCTACGAGCAGTACTTC.

The chain is built from TRBV27 and TRBJ2-7; TRBD2 matches at 13 bases. The V gene end was trimmed by 6 bases and the J gene end by 2 bases; junction bases not matched to a gene: 1. Germline CDR1 MNHEY, CDR2 SMNVEV (reference sequence). This CDR3 has 14 residues. The CDR3: CASRGLAGPYEQYF. The CDR3 coding sequence is TGTGCCAGCAGGGGACTAGCGGGACCCTACGAGCAGTACTTC.

V usage is TRBV15 and J usage is TRBJ1-2; 10 nucleotides match TRBD1. CDR1 and CDR2 (germline): LNHNV, YYDKDF (reference sequence). This CDR3 has 16 amino acids. J gave up 5 bases and V 0 bases, and 6 bases lay outside the gene matches. CDR3 nucleotides: TGTGCCACCAGCAGAGAACCGGGGACAGGGGTATATGGCTACACCTTC. It encodes CATSREPGTGVYGYTF.

The chain uses TRBV4-3 and TRBJ2-7, with 12 bases lining up with TRBD2. V trimming: 3 bases; J trimming: 0 bases; junction bases outside the gene matches: 3. The CDR3 spans 16 residues. Germline CDR1 is LGHNA and CDR2 is YSLEER. CDR3 loop: CASSQGLAGSSYEQYF. The CDR3 region has the DNA TGCGCCAGCAGCCAGGGACTAGCGGGCAGCTCCTACGAGCAGTACTTC.

This chain joins TRBV28 and TRBJ1-3, with D maybe TRBD1 (5 bases). The V gene's germline CDR1 is MDHEN and CDR2 SYDVKM. The CDR3 is made up of 17 amino acids. Trimming pared 6 bases from V and 3 bases from J, leaving 21 bases between. The CDR3 loop reads CASSPGGKTYDGNTIYF. CDR3 coding DNA: TGTGCCAGCAGCCCCGGGGGTAAGACCTATGATGGAAACACCATATATTTT.

In this sample, this clone turned up a few times. The identical CDR3 is also encoded by other nucleotide sequences in the sample. The rearrangement uses TRBV29-1 and TRBJ2-6; D not certain. Germline values: CDR1 SQVTM, CDR2 ANQGSEA. V gave up 2 bases and J gave up 0 bases, with 2 bases separating them. CDR3 size: 13 residues. The CDR3: CSVETSGANVLTF. The DNA of the CDR3 is TGCAGCGTTGAAACCTCTGGGGCCAACGTCCTGACTTTC.

This chain connects TRBV25-1 to TRBJ2-5, with D maybe TRBD1 (6 bases). The germline CDR1 and CDR2 sequences are MGHDK and SYGVNS. The V end was cut by 5 bases, the J end by 2 bases, with 15 bases between. The CDR3 length is 15 residues. The CDR3 region is CASSNPGAGQETQYF. The CDR3 bases are TGTGCCAGCAGTAACCCAGGGGCCGGACAAGAGACCCAGTACTTC. Full variable domain (remainder filled in from reference TRBV25-1 and TRBJ2-5): EADIYQTPRYLVIGTGKKITLECSQTMGHDKMYWYQQDPGMELHLIHYSYGVNSTEKGDLSSESTVSRIRTEHFPLTLESARPSHTSQYLCASSNPGAGQETQYFGPGTRLLVL.

The chain combines TRBV6-1 with TRBJ2-1; TRBD2 agrees at 9 bases. With 7 bases clipped from V and 8 bases from J, the junction kept 6 bases outside the gene matches. Per the germline V gene, CDR1 is MNHNS and CDR2 is SASEGT. The CDR3 is made up of 13 amino acids. CDR3 protein: CASTAGGPYEQFF. The CDR3 DNA reads TGTGCCAGCACGGCGGGAGGGCCTTATGAGCAGTTCTTC.

This chain links TRBV5-8 with TRBJ1-1, with D hard to call. The CDR3 has 13 residues. CDR1 and CDR2 from the germline V gene are SGHTS and YDEGEE. With 0 bases removed from V and 7 bases from J, the gap between germline ends came to 10 bases. As DNA, the CDR3 is TGTGCCAGCAGCTTGGCGAACGGGATTGAAGCTTTCTTT. Translated: CASSLANGIEAFF.

The chain couples TRBV4-3 to TRBJ2-3; 7 bases line up with TRBD2. This CDR3 is 18 amino acids long. Germline V lookup: CDR1 LGHNA, CDR2 YSLEER. The V and J ends lost 0 bases and 0 bases, in that order; junction bases with no gene match: 9. The CDR3 coding sequence is TGCGCCAGCAGCCAAGATGGGGCGGGAGAACGTAGCACAGATACGCAGTATTTT. It specifies CASSQDGAGERSTDTQYF.

The chain employs TRBV7-2 and TRBJ2-3, with D perhaps TRBD2 (6 bases). V dropped 2 bases and J dropped 4 bases, with 13 bases sitting between them. CDR3 length: 15 residues. Germline CDR1 is SGHTA and CDR2 is FQGNSA. The CDR3 sequence is CASSLNRLGADTQYF. The CDR3 DNA reads TGTGCCAGCAGCTTAAACCGACTAGGGGCAGATACGCAGTATTTT.

The rearrangement uses TRBV9 and TRBJ2-5; D gene unclear. This CDR3 is 13 amino acids long. V lost 1 base, J lost 2 bases, and 6 bases lay in between. Germline V lookup: CDR1 SGDLS, CDR2 YYNGEE. The DNA for the CDR3 is TGTGCCAGCAGCGTATTGGGGCAAGAGACCCAGTACTTC. The encoded protein is CASSVLGQETQYF.

V is TRBV18 and J is TRBJ2-7; D possibly corresponds to TRBD2 (5 bases). Germline V CDR1 and CDR2: KGHSH, LQKENI. V gave up 3 bases and J gave up 5 bases, with 17 bases separating them. The CDR3 extends over 15 amino acids. In DNA, the CDR3 is TGTGCCAGCTCACCTAGGGCGGGTTCTCTGGACGAGCAGTACTTC. Translating it yields CASSPRAGSLDEQYF.

J is TRBJ1-4 and V is TRBV6-1, with D tentatively TRBD1 (6 bases). The germline V and J ends were trimmed by 7 bases and 4 bases, with 13 bases remaining between them. This CDR3 is 14 amino acids long. CDR1 is MNHNS and CDR2 is SASEGT in the germline V gene. This CDR3 reads CASNYGQFNEKLFF. In nucleotides, the CDR3 is TGTGCCAGCAATTACGGACAGTTTAATGAAAAACTGTTTTTT.

The chain joins TRBV19 to TRBJ2-7; 7 bases map to TRBD1. The CDR3 covers 15 residues. Germline CDR1 LNHDA, CDR2 SQIVND (reference sequence). With V trimmed by 3 bases and J by 0 bases, 5 bases remained unmatched. The CDR3 sequence is CASSMRWDSSYEQYF. CDR3 in DNA: TGTGCCAGTAGTATGCGATGGGACAGCTCCTACGAGCAGTACTTC.

The J gene is TRBJ2-1, the V gene TRBV7-9; 10 bases are a match to TRBD2. The CDR3 consists of 13 residues. Germline V gene data show CDR1 as SEHNR and CDR2 as FQNEAQ (reference sequence). V lost 8 bases to trimming and J lost 9 bases; unmatched junction nucleotides: 7. The CDR3: CASAKAGGFEQFF. The CDR3 DNA reads as TGTGCCAGCGCCAAAGCGGGAGGGTTTGAGCAGTTCTTC. The full variable domain, its missing parts supplied by reference TRBV7-9 and TRBJ2-1, is DTGVSQNPRHKITKRGQNVTFRCDPISEHNRLYWYRQTLGQGPEFLTYFQNEAQLEKSRLLSDRFSAERPKGSFSTLEIQRTEQGDSAMYLCASAKAGGFEQFFGPGTRLTVL.

The chain recombines TRBV30 with TRBJ2-7, with D possibly TRBD1 on 6 matching bases. The CDR3 is made up of 12 amino acids. Trimming removed 4 bases at V and 5 bases at J, with 12 bases between. Germline V CDR1 and CDR2: GTSNPN, SVGIG (reference sequence). In DNA, the CDR3 is TGTGCCTGGACTTACAGGGATCACGAGCAGTACTTC. Its protein is CAWTYRDHEQYF. The whole variable domain, filled in from reference TRBV30 and TRBJ2-7, reads SQTIHQWPATLVQPVGSPLSLECTVEGTSNPNLYWYRQAAGRGLQLLFYSVGIGQISSEVPQNLSASRPQDRQFILSSKKLLLSDSGFYLCAWTYRDHEQYFGPGTRLTVT.

The chain is built from TRBV28 and TRBJ2-7; D possibly corresponds to TRBD1 (6 bases). This CDR3 has 14 residues. CDR1 is MDHEN, CDR2 SYDVKM, per germline. V lost 3 bases and J lost 2, with 11 bases in between. CDR3 sequence reads: CASSFSGQPYEQYF. CDR3 DNA: TGTGCCAGCAGTTTCTCTGGACAGCCCTACGAGCAGTACTTC.